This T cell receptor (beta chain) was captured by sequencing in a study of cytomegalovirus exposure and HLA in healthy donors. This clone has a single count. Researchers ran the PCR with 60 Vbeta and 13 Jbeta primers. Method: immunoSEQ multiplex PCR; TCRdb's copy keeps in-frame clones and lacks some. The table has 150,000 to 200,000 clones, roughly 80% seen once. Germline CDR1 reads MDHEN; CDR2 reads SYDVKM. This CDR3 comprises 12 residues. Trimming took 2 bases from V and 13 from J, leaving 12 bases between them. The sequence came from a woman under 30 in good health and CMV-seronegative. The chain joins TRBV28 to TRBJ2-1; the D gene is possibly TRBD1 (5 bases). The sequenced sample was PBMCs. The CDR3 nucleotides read TGTGCCAGCAGTTTAGACTTGCAGGGACAGTTCTTC. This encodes CASSLDLQGQFF.